This T cell receptor (beta chain) was obtained from a study of control samples from healthy donors and cancer patients. The protocol was immunoSEQ multiplex PCR, while the TCRdb copy is restricted to in-frame clones and leaves out a portion. The sample records roughly 80,000 clones, roughly 86% being singletons. Trimming took 7 bases from V and 4 from J, leaving 31 bases between them. CDR1 and CDR2 from the germline V gene are MNHEY and SMNVEV (reference sequence). This CDR3 spans 19 amino acids. The rearrangement links TRBV27 to TRBJ1-1; D may be TRBD1 (6 bases). The TCR sequence derives from a man aged 50 to 59 in good health. The sequenced material came from blood. CDR3 protein: CASNTHWVQGERSGTEAFF. The CDR3 DNA follows: TGTGCCAGCAATACCCATTGGGTACAGGGAGAGCGGTCGGGCACTGAAGCTTTCTTT.